These 32 T cell receptor beta chains share one sample of origin, sequenced in a study of shared clonotypes between healthy human individuals. CD8 cells regarded as naive lacked CD45RO, were positively chosen for CCR7, and omitted terminally differentiated effector memory CD45RA+ cells. Clones were sequenced by immunoSEQ multiplex PCR, and TCRdb holds only the in-frame ones, with some missing. The repertoire holds more than 500,000 clones, with 85% to 95% as singletons. Material for sequencing was naive CD8+ T cells sorted from blood. Receptors were obtained from a woman younger than 45 in good health.

The rearrangement joins TRBV27 to TRBJ2-7; tentatively, D is TRBD2 (6 bases). Trimming removed 6 bases from V and 0 bases from J, with 15 bases in between. This CDR3 is 15 amino acids long. Germline V gene sequence: CDR1 MNHEY, CDR2 SMNVEV (reference sequence). The CDR3 nucleotides are TGTGCCAGCAGGGGAGCGGGCCTCAGCTCCTACGAGCAGTACTTC. Its translation: CASRGAGLSSYEQYF.

This chain links TRBV27 with TRBJ2-1; 9 nucleotides line up with TRBD1. V shed 6 bases and J 4 bases; nucleotides not matched to a gene: 4. CDR1 is MNHEY and CDR2 is SMNVEV in the germline V gene (reference sequence). The CDR3 runs 14 residues. In nucleotides, the CDR3 is TGTGCCAGCAGCCCGGACAGGGGTTACAATGAGCAGTTCTTC. It encodes CASSPDRGYNEQFF.

This rearrangement joins TRBV15 to TRBJ1-1; a possible D gene is TRBD1 (6 bases). With 2 bases removed from V and 3 bases from J, the gap between germline ends came to 16 bases. Germline assignment: CDR1 LNHNV and CDR2 YYDKDF (reference sequence). The CDR3 is 16 amino acids. The CDR3 sequence is CATSRFATGFDTEAFF. The CDR3, as DNA: TGTGCCACCAGCAGATTCGCAACAGGGTTCGACACTGAAGCTTTCTTT.

The chain couples TRBV19 to TRBJ2-7; D is undetermined. The CDR3 length is 12 residues. CDR1 LNHDA and CDR2 SQIVND come from the germline V gene (reference sequence). V was shortened by 4 bases and J by 2 bases, with 6 bases between the two germline ends. CDR3 residues: CASSSGPYEQYF. The CDR3 nucleotides are TGTGCCAGTAGTAGCGGACCCTACGAGCAGTACTTC.

This chain uses TRBV5-3 with TRBJ2-1, with D possibly being TRBD1 or TRBD2 (5 bases each). TRBV5-3 is treated as an ORF (open reading frame) with a function not yet certain. The V gene lost 4 bases and the J gene lost 11 bases, with 7 bases spanning the gap. The CDR3 extends over 10 amino acids. This CDR3 is CARSQGQQFF. In DNA form, the CDR3 reads TGTGCCAGAAGCCAGGGACAGCAGTTCTTC.

This clone appeared a single time. The chain joins TRBV15 to TRBJ1-4; D gene ambiguous. Trimming stripped 3 bases from V and 7 bases from J, with 18 bases between. The CDR3 length is 16 residues. Germline CDR1 reads LNHNV; CDR2 reads YYDKDF (reference sequence). The CDR3 region has the DNA TGTGCCACCAGCAGGCGGGCGGTCGCCCTAGGTGAAAAACTGTTTTTT. It encodes CATSRRAVALGEKLFF.

This chain uses TRBV7-9 with TRBJ1-1; tentative D call: TRBD1 (6 bases). The CDR3 is 15 residues long. Germline loops: CDR1 SEHNR, CDR2 FQNEAQ (reference sequence). V was pared by 4 bases and J by 1 base, with 13 bases between. The CDR3 nucleotides read TGTGCCAGCAGCTCCCCCCTGGGGGCGAACACTGAAGCTTTCTTT. This sequence encodes CASSSPLGANTEAFF.

The rearrangement joins TRBV11-2 to TRBJ2-3; D gene unclear. This CDR3 is 14 amino acids long. Trimming left V 3 bases short and J 2 bases short, with 9 bases between. Germline-derived CDR1 and CDR2 are SGHAT and FQNNGV. CDR3 sequence reads: CASSFKPFTDTQYF. As DNA, the CDR3 is TGTGCCAGCAGCTTTAAGCCATTCACAGATACGCAGTATTTT.

This chain connects TRBV6-5 to TRBJ1-5, with 8 bases identical to TRBD1. Germline V gene data show CDR1 as MNHEY and CDR2 as SVGAGI. The CDR3 sequence is 13 residues long. The trim removed 6 bases at V and 6 bases at J, leaving 4 bases unmatched. In DNA, the CDR3 is TGTGCCAGCAGCGGACAGGGTAGTCAGCCCCAGCATTTT. Amino acid sequence: CASSGQGSQPQHF.

The genes are TRBV27 and TRBJ2-7; tentative D call: TRBD1 (9 bases). Trimming took off 5 bases at V and 2 bases at J, with 19 bases between the two ends. The CDR3 runs 16 residues. CDR1 and CDR2 from the germline V gene are MNHEY and SMNVEV (reference sequence). CDR3 loop: CASSGTGFSGTYEQYF. The DNA for the CDR3 is TGTGCCAGCAGTGGGACAGGGTTTAGCGGGACCTACGAGCAGTACTTC.

V usage is TRBV25-1 and J usage is TRBJ2-2; D is unclear. V was shortened by 4 bases and J by 6 bases, with 6 bases between the two germline ends. The CDR3 covers 12 residues. From germline, CDR1 is MGHDK and CDR2 SYGVNS. In DNA, the CDR3 is TGTGCCAGCAGTGGTGGGGCCGGGGAGCTGTTTTTT. As protein: CASSGGAGELFF.

This clone showed up just a few times. CDR3 residues: CASRPVCRDTEAFF. Written as DNA, the CDR3 is TGCGCCAGCAGGCCGGTTTGTCGGGACACTGAAGCTTTCTTT. This chain connects TRBV23-1 to TRBJ1-1, with D unclear. TRBV23-1 is assigned to the ORF class and has an uncertain function. The V end lost 6 bases, the J end lost 3 bases, and 14 bases lay between the germline ends. The CDR3 covers 14 residues.

V and J are TRBV7-6 and TRBJ2-7, with 9 bases fitting TRBD1. Germline assignment: CDR1 SGHVS and CDR2 FNYEAQ. Trimming cost V 2 bases and J 5 bases; bases outside gene matches: 10. This CDR3 has 16 amino acids. CDR3 DNA: TGTGCCAGCAGCTTACTCCAACAGGGGGCGTTTAACGAGCAGTACTTC. Translated: CASSLLQQGAFNEQYF.

The rearrangement links TRBV4-1 to TRBJ2-1; weak D call: TRBD2 (6 bases). V was cut by 4 bases and J by 8 bases, with 18 bases left in between. Germline values: CDR1 MGHRA, CDR2 YSYEKL. This CDR3 has 15 residues. CDR3 region: CASSLQTSSGDEQFF. CDR3 DNA: TGCGCCAGCAGCCTTCAGACTTCCTCGGGGGATGAGCAGTTCTTC.

This chain uses TRBV19 with TRBJ1-2; TRBD1 might be the D (5 bases). The CDR3 length is 13 residues. Trimming removed 3 bases at V and 8 bases at J, with 13 bases between. Germline-derived CDR1 and CDR2 are LNHDA and SQIVND (reference sequence). The DNA for the CDR3 is TGTGCCAGTAGTATCGGGGGAGTCGACGGCTACACCTTC. This gives the protein CASSIGGVDGYTF.

The chain combines TRBV27 with TRBJ2-7; TRBD2 might be the D (5 bases). CDR3 length: 14 residues. The germline CDR1 and CDR2 sequences are MNHEY and SMNVEV (reference sequence). Trimming left V 3 bases short and J 3 bases short, with 12 bases between. CDR3 DNA sequence: TGTGCCAGCAGTTTGAGGTCTAGCTACTACGAGCAGTACTTC. It encodes CASSLRSSYYEQYF.

The chain employs TRBV6-1 and TRBJ2-2; no definite D call. V was cut by 3 bases and J by 4 bases, with 6 bases left in between. The germline V gene has CDR1 MNHNS and CDR2 SASEGT. CDR3 size: 13 residues. For the CDR3, the DNA is TGTGCCAGCAGTGATAGTCGCACCGGGGAGCTGTTTTTT. Amino acids: CASSDSRTGELFF.

The chain carries TRBV27 and TRBJ2-1; D is uncertain. V lost 5 bases to trimming and J lost 6 bases, with 14 bases between them. The CDR3 loop spans 14 amino acids. Looked up from germline, CDR1 is MNHEY and CDR2 is SMNVEV (reference sequence). The CDR3 protein is CASSVGRRFNEQFF. The CDR3 bases are TGTGCCAGCAGTGTAGGGCGCAGATTCAATGAGCAGTTCTTC.

The V gene is TRBV27, the J gene TRBJ2-7, with TRBD1 identical over 11 bases. V was pared by 4 bases and J by 2 bases, with 7 bases of the junction left unmatched. The CDR3 extends over 16 amino acids. Germline V lookup: CDR1 MNHEY, CDR2 SMNVEV (reference sequence). In nucleotides, the CDR3 is TGTGCCAGCAGTTCCTGGAGGGACAGGGGGACCTACGAGCAGTACTTC. This gives the protein CASSSWRDRGTYEQYF.

The chain uses TRBV7-9 and TRBJ2-3, with D perhaps TRBD2 (5 bases). The CDR3 spans 16 residues. V lost 5 bases to trimming and J lost 3 bases, with 18 bases between them. Germline CDR1 and CDR2: SEHNR and FQNEAQ (reference sequence). The CDR3, as DNA: TGTGCCAGCAGCGCGCCCTCACGGGAAGGTACAGATACGCAGTATTTT. Translation: CASSAPSREGTDTQYF.

This chain uses TRBV13 with TRBJ1-5; D gene ambiguous. The CDR3 is 15 residues long. CDR1 and CDR2 (germline): PRHDT, FYEKMQ (reference sequence). V was cut by 0 bases and J by 0 bases, with 6 bases left in between. CDR3 DNA: TGTGCCAGCAGCTTAGGCGGGGTTAGCAATCAGCCCCAGCATTTT. Protein product: CASSLGGVSNQPQHF.

The J gene is TRBJ1-3, the V gene TRBV2, with 9 bases that match TRBD1. The CDR3 extends over 15 amino acids. The germline V gene has CDR1 SNHLY and CDR2 FYNNEI. V dropped 6 bases and J dropped 4; count of bases not matched to a gene: 7. CDR3 amino acids: CASSLGQGIGNTIYF. The CDR3 coding sequence is TGTGCCAGCAGCCTGGGACAGGGAATAGGAAACACCATATATTTT.

J is TRBJ2-1 and V is TRBV11-1; D gene unclear. Looked up from germline, CDR1 is SGHAT and CDR2 is FQDESV (reference sequence). Trimming stripped 5 bases from V and 0 bases from J, with 11 bases between. CDR3 length: 15 residues. In DNA form, the CDR3 reads TGTGCCAGCAGCCCATCACGTAGCTCCTACAATGAGCAGTTCTTC. This translates into CASSPSRSSYNEQFF.

This clone was observed a single time. The V and J genes are TRBV5-1 and TRBJ2-7; D might be TRBD1 (5 bases). CDR1 and CDR2 (germline): SGHRS, YFSETQ. The CDR3 is made up of 14 amino acids. V dropped 2 bases and J dropped 3 bases, with 12 bases sitting between them. CDR3 DNA sequence: TGCGCCAGCAGCTTCCGACAGTGGGACTACGAGCAGTACTTC. It specifies CASSFRQWDYEQYF.

This clone was seen just once. The chain carries TRBV9 and TRBJ2-7; 7 bases are a match to TRBD2. The CDR3 is made up of 14 amino acids. The germline CDR1 and CDR2 sequences are SGDLS and YYNGEE. The trim removed 0 bases at V and 5 bases at J, leaving 5 bases unmatched. CDR3 protein: CASSVGGGTNEQYF. CDR3 DNA: TGTGCCAGCAGCGTAGGAGGAGGGACTAACGAGCAGTACTTC.

This clone was seen a single time. The rearrangement links TRBV29-1 to TRBJ2-7; D might be TRBD2 (5 bases). This CDR3 has 15 residues. In germline, CDR1 is SQVTM, CDR2 ANQGSEA. The V gene lost 0 bases and the J gene lost 1 base, with 13 bases spanning the gap. The CDR3 nucleotides are TGCAGCGTTGAAGATCAATCTAGCAGTTCCTACGAGCAGTACTTC. It translates to CSVEDQSSSSYEQYF.

The CDR3 loop is CASSFGRQSYEQYF. CDR3 bases: TGTGCCAGCAGTTTCGGCAGGCAATCCTACGAGCAGTACTTC. V gene TRBV27 combines with J gene TRBJ2-7; D is unclear. Trimming stripped 3 bases from V and 1 base from J, with 10 bases between. The CDR3 is 14 residues long. The germline V gene has CDR1 MNHEY and CDR2 SMNVEV (reference sequence).

The rearrangement uses TRBV14 and TRBJ2-5; no definite D call. The DNA end lines up better with TRBJ2-7; the J call may be wrong. There are 14 residues in the CDR3. CDR1 is SGHDN and CDR2 is FVKESK in the germline V gene. CDR3 nucleotides: TGTGCCAGCAGCCAAGACTTGTTGGCTTACGAGCAGTACTTC. Translated, it gives CASSQDLLAYEQYF.

The rearrangement joins TRBV7-9 to TRBJ2-2, with TRBD1 matching 9 bases. J gave up 7 bases and V 5 bases, and 11 bases lay outside the gene matches. Germline V gene lookup returns CDR1 SEHNR and CDR2 FQNEAQ (reference sequence). The CDR3 sequence is 16 residues long. In nucleotides, the CDR3 is TGTGCCAGCAGCGACATTCCGGGACAGGGTGACGGGGAGCTGTTTTTT. This sequence encodes CASSDIPGQGDGELFF. The full variable domain, with the rest looked up from reference TRBV7-9 and TRBJ2-2, is DTGVSQNPRHKITKRGQNVTFRCDPISEHNRLYWYRQTLGQGPEFLTYFQNEAQLEKSRLLSDRFSAERPKGSFSTLEIQRTEQGDSAMYLCASSDIPGQGDGELFFGEGSRLTVL.

The chain combines TRBV7-8 with TRBJ2-7; D is ambiguous. Trimming cost V 5 bases and J 0 bases, with 5 bases left between them. CDR1 is SGHVS and CDR2 is FQNEAQ in the germline V gene. This CDR3 region has 12 residues. In nucleotides, the CDR3 is TGTGCCAGCAGCGCCAGCTCCTACGAGCAGTACTTC. Translation: CASSASSYEQYF.

The chain joins TRBV2 to TRBJ2-2, with 14 nucleotides matching TRBD2. After removal of 5 bases from V and 5 bases from J, the junction contained 4 bases not matched to a gene. The CDR3 sequence is 16 residues long. Per the germline V gene, CDR1 is SNHLY and CDR2 is FYNNEI. The CDR3 loop is CASSRLAGGPTGELFF. The CDR3 DNA is TGTGCCAGCAGTCGACTAGCGGGAGGGCCGACCGGGGAGCTGTTTTTT.

The rearrangement links TRBV9 to TRBJ1-2, with 9 bases that match TRBD1. V shed 4 bases, J shed 4 bases, and the junction held 8 bases outside the gene matches. This CDR3 contains 15 residues. Germline CDR1 and CDR2: SGDLS and YYNGEE. Here the CDR3 reads CASSPPTGGIYGYTF. CDR3 coding DNA: TGTGCCAGCAGCCCCCCGACAGGGGGAATCTATGGCTACACCTTC.